These 6 T cell receptor beta chains were all obtained from the same sample, sequenced in a study of a mutant IDH1 vaccine in newly diagnosed glioma. Time point in this sample: baseline, week 1 (first vaccination visit). The treatment was: pre-vaccination baseline after standard-of-care therapy. The repertoire was sequenced with immunoSEQ multiplex PCR; TCRdb's copy has only in-frame clones and lacks some. The table records tens of thousands of clones, about four fifths of them present only once. Sequencing used PBMCs, obtained from a glioma patient treated with radiotherapy, temozolomide or both. Source of these receptors: a man aged 25-45 years with glioma.

J is TRBJ2-2 and V is TRBV13; D might be TRBD2 (6 bases). CDR1 is PRHDT, CDR2 FYEKMQ, per germline (reference sequence). V lost 5 bases, J lost 6 bases, and 22 bases lay in between. CDR3 length: 17 amino acids. CDR3 nucleotide sequence: TGTGCCAGCAGCCCCCACGGGACTTCAACTGGTTCCGGGGAGCTGTTTTTT. The encoded protein is CASSPHGTSTGSGELFF.

The chain uses TRBV6-5 and TRBJ1-1; 7 bases are a match to TRBD1. From germline, CDR1 is MNHEY and CDR2 SVGAGI. The CDR3 length is 13 residues. V dropped 9 bases and J dropped 2; count of bases not matched to a gene: 6. The CDR3 loop reads CASTRDSNTEAFF. DNA of the CDR3: TGTGCCAGTACAAGGGACAGCAACACTGAAGCTTTCTTT.

This rearrangement joins TRBV6-1 to TRBJ2-2, with 11 bases fitting TRBD1. Germline-derived CDR1 and CDR2 are MNHNS and SASEGT. V shed 0 bases and J 4 bases; nucleotides not matched to a gene: 16. This CDR3 spans 21 amino acids. CDR3 sequence (DNA): TGTGCCAGCAGTGAAGCCCGGACCGGTACGTGGGACAGGGGGTCCACCGGGGAGCTGTTTTTT. It codes for CASSEARTGTWDRGSTGELFF.

The CDR3 loop is CAWSVSGGIDTQYF. CDR3 coding DNA: TGTGCCTGGAGTGTTAGCGGGGGAATTGATACGCAGTATTTT. The chain combines TRBV30 with TRBJ2-3; 9 nucleotides align to TRBD2. The CDR3 consists of 14 residues. V shed 0 bases and J 6 bases; nucleotides not matched to a gene: 4. CDR1 is GTSNPN and CDR2 is SVGIG in the germline V gene (reference sequence).

V usage is TRBV5-5 and J usage is TRBJ2-2; TRBD1 might be the D (6 bases). Trimming stripped 0 bases from V and 3 bases from J, with 12 bases between. CDR3 length equals 16 residues. CDR1 is SGHKS, CDR2 YYEKEE, per germline (reference sequence). CDR3 loop: CASSLVFQGYTGELFF. CDR3 DNA: TGTGCCAGCAGCTTGGTTTTCCAGGGGTACACCGGGGAGCTGTTTTTT.

This clone occurred once. This rearrangement joins TRBV9 to TRBJ1-3; weak D call: TRBD1 (5 bases). The CDR3 runs 15 residues. In germline, CDR1 is SGDLS, CDR2 YYNGEE. V dropped 5 bases and J dropped 4 bases, with 16 bases sitting between them. The CDR3 here is CASSRSGTGGNTIYF. DNA for the CDR3: TGTGCCAGCAGTCGATCCGGGACCGGAGGAAACACCATATATTTT.